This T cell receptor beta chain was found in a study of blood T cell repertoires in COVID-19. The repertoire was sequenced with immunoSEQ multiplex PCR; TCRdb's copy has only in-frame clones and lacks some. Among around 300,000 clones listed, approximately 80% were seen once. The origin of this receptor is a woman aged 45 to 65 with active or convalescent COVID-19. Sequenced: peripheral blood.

DNA for the CDR3: TGTGCCAGCAGTATCAGGGCGGTAGGTGAAAAACTGTTTTTT. The encoded protein is CASSIRAVGEKLFF. The chain recombines TRBV27 with TRBJ1-4; a weak D match, TRBD1 (5 bases). The CDR3 consists of 14 residues. The V gene's germline CDR1 is MNHEY and CDR2 SMNVEV (reference sequence). Trimming removed 5 bases at V and 7 bases at J, with 14 bases between.